These T cell receptor beta chains were read from a single sample in a study of T cell changes during pregnancy in multiple sclerosis. Clones were read by immunoSEQ multiplex PCR, and TCRdb kept only the in-frame ones, dropping some. Here the sample spans approximately 71,000 clones, roughly nine tenths being singletons. This material consisted of peripheral blood, taken in the third trimester of pregnancy. The receptor set was obtained from a female donor with multiple sclerosis, enrolled in a pregnancy study. The conserved cysteine and the conserved F or W are not part of the CDR3 here.

CDR3aa	v_gene	j_gene	len
ASSLGAGGLGNEQF	TRBV5-1	TRBJ2-1	14
ASSFTVGNTIY	TRBV7-3	TRBJ1-3	11
ASSLVGQGNTEAF	TRBV5-1	TRBJ1-1	13
ACLDRSKNIQY	TRBV30	TRBJ2-4	11
ASSYSGGETQY	TRBV5-1	TRBJ2-5	11
AWTARQGDTIY	TRBV30	TRBJ1-3	11
ASSFRDRVNYGYT	TRBV28	TRBJ1-2	13
ASSGTGLGTEAF	TRBV9	TRBJ1-1	12
ASSPDRDSYEQY	TRBV18	TRBJ2-7	12
ASSSGNQPQH	TRBV6-5	TRBJ1-5	10
ASSFVDGAPEAF	TRBV5-1	TRBJ1-1	12
SVEETTGQGSTDTQY	TRBV29-1	TRBJ2-3	15
ASSLQGYGYT	TRBV27	TRBJ1-2	10
ASSRADQETQY	TRBV21-1	TRBJ2-5	11
ASRPGGGGAYGYT	TRBV6-5	TRBJ1-2	13
ASSEQGFTEAF	TRBV6-1	TRBJ1-1	11
ASSVGLAATYEQY	TRBV9	TRBJ2-7	13
ASSQQGSSYNEQF	TRBV5-1	TRBJ2-1	13
ASRPGTARGYT	TRBV6-5	TRBJ1-2	11
ASRRGPNYEQY	TRBV6-6	TRBJ2-7	11
ASSLTSGRTNEQF	TRBV7-3	TRBJ2-1	13
ASSIGGGANYGYT	TRBV19	TRBJ1-2	13
ASGAGREYNEQF	TRBV12-5	TRBJ2-1	12
ASSIAGFSNSYGYT	TRBV2	TRBJ1-2	14
ASSSQGISTGELF	TRBV5-4	TRBJ2-2	13
AWSVDRVYGYT	TRBV30	TRBJ1-2	11
ASSPETGLSYNEQF	TRBV18	TRBJ2-1	14
ASSLDGSGRIADTQY	TRBV7-9	TRBJ2-3	15
ASSSGPTHGNQPQH	TRBV19	TRBJ1-5	14
AWSLTSHPVYGYT	TRBV30	TRBJ1-2	13